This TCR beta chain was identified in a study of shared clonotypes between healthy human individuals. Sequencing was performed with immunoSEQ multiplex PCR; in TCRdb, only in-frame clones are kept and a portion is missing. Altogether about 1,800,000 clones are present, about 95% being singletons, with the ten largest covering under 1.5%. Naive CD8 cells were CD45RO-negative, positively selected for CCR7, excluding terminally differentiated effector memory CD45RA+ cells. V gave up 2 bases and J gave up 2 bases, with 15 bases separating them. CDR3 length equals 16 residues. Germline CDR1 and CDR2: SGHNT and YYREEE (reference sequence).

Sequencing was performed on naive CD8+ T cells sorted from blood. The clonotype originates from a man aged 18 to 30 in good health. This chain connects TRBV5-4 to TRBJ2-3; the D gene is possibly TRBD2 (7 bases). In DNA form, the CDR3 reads TGTGCCAGCAGCTTCGGGCCCCGGGGGGCCACAGATACGCAGTATTTT. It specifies CASSFGPRGATDTQYF. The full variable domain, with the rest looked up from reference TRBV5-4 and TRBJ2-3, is ETGVTQSPTHLIKTRGQQVTLRCSSQSGHNTVSWYQQALGQGPQFIFQYYREEENGRGNFPPRFSGLQFPNYSSELNVNALELDDSALYLCASSFGPRGATDTQYFGPGTRLTVL.